Listed below are T cell receptor beta chains from one sample, sequenced in a study of graft-versus-host responses after intestinal transplantation. Data came from immunoSEQ multiplex PCR; TCRdb stores just in-frame clones and leaves some out. This table holds about 110,000 clones, just over 90% found once. Their antigens are not known. Sequenced here: unstimulated CD8+ T cells sorted from spleen or lymph node cells, sampled before intestinal transplant. The receptors were gathered from a human donor who received an intestinal transplant. Each CDR3 is given with its conserved first and last residue. A D gene is named only where the DNA matches it firmly. For some rows the clone size is stated as once, few or many, or as a class when expanded; others skip it.

CDR3aa,CDR3nt,j_gene,abundance,d_gene,v_gene
CATRITPGPSGEQYF,TGTGCCACCAGGATAACCCCGGGACCGTCAGGGGAGCAGTACTTC,TRBJ2-7,-,-,TRBV15
CASSVNGGYEQYF,TGTGCCAGCAGCGTGAATGGAGGCTACGAGCAGTACTTC,TRBJ2-7,-,-,TRBV9
CASTHEGPPYNEQFF,TGTGCCAGCACCCACGAGGGGCCGCCCTACAATGAGCAGTTCTTC,TRBJ2-1,-,-,TRBV6-6
CASGQLSSYEQYF,TGTGCCAGCGGACAGCTGAGCTCCTACGAGCAGTACTTC,TRBJ2-7,-,-,TRBV6-1
CASSPTGYYGYTF,TGTGCCAGCAGTCCGACAGGGTACTATGGCTACACCTTC,TRBJ1-2,-,TRBD1,TRBV27
CASSQEGALGETQYF,TGCGCCAGCAGCCAAGAAGGGGCACTGGGGGAGACCCAGTACTTC,TRBJ2-5,-,-,TRBV4-1
CASAMGVSSHTDTQYF,TGTGCCAGCGCGATGGGGGTTAGCAGTCACACAGATACGCAGTATTTT,TRBJ2-3,-,-,TRBV7-2
CASSPRQDTEAFF,TGTGCCAGCAGCCCCCGACAGGACACTGAAGCTTTCTTT,TRBJ1-1,-,-,TRBV7-9
CASSPVGAALSTDTQYF,TGTGCCAGCAGTCCCGTGGGGGCCGCCCTTAGCACAGATACGCAGTATTTT,TRBJ2-3,-,-,TRBV28
CASSFDTPYEQYF,TGTGCCAGCAGCTTCGACACACCCTACGAGCAGTACTTC,TRBJ2-7,-,-,TRBV7-2
CASSPGLSYEQYF,TGTGCCAGCAGTCCCGGACTCTCCTACGAGCAGTACTTC,TRBJ2-7,few,-,TRBV27
CASRFKDYEQYF,TGTGCCAGCAGGTTCAAGGACTACGAGCAGTACTTC,TRBJ2-7,-,-,TRBV7-9
CASSPGIGVSIQYF,TGTGCCAGCAGCCCCGGGATAGGGGTCAGCATTCAGTACTTC,TRBJ2-4,-,-,TRBV7-2